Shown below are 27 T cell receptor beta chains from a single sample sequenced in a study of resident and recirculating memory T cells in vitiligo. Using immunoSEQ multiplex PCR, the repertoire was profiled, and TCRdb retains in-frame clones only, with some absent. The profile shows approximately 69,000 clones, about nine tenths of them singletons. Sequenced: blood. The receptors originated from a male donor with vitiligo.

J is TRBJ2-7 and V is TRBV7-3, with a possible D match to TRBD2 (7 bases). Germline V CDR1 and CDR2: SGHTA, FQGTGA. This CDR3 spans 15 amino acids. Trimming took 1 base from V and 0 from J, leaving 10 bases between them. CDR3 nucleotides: TGTGCCAGCAGCTTAAAAGGGGGGGACTCCTACGAGCAGTACTTC. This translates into CASSLKGGDSYEQYF.

For the CDR3, the DNA is TGTGCCAGCAGCGTAGGATTACCGGGACAGGGAGGGTCAGATACGCAGTATTTT. Amino acids: CASSVGLPGQGGSDTQYF. This sequence joins TRBV9 and TRBJ2-3, with 9 nucleotides matching TRBD1. Germline V lookup: CDR1 SGDLS, CDR2 YYNGEE. The CDR3 sequence is 18 residues long. V lost 0 bases and J lost 4; bases outside the gene matches: 12.

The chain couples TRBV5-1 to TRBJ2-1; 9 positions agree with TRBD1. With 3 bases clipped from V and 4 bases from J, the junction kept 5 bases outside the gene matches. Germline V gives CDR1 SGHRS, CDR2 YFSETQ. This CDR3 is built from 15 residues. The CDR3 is CASSWGQGGYNEQFF. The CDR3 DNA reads TGCGCCAGCAGCTGGGGACAGGGTGGGTACAATGAGCAGTTCTTC.

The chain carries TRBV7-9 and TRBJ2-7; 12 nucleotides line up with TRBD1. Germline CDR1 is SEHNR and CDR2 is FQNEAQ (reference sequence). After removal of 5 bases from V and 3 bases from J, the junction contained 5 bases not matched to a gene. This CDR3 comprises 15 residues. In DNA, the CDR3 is TGTGCCAGCAGCCCCGGGACAGGGGGCGTCTACGAGCAGTACTTC. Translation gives CASSPGTGGVYEQYF.

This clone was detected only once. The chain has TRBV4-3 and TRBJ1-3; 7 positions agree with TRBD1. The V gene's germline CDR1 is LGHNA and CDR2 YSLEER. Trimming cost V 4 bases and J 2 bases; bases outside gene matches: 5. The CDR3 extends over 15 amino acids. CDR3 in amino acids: CASSLSQGAGNTIYF. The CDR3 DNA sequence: TGCGCCAGCAGCCTCTCCCAGGGGGCTGGAAACACCATATATTTT.

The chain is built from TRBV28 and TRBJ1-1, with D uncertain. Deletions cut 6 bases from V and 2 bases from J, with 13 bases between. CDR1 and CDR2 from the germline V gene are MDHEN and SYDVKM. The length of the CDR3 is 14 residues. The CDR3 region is CASRTRHANTEAFF. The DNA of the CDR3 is TGTGCCAGCAGAACTAGACACGCAAACACTGAAGCTTTCTTT.

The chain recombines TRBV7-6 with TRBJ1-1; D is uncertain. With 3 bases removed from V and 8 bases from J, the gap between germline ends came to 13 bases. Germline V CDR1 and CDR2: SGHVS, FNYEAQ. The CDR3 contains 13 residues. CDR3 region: CASSFGLLREAFF. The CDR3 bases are TGTGCCAGCAGCTTCGGTCTACTGCGCGAAGCTTTCTTT.

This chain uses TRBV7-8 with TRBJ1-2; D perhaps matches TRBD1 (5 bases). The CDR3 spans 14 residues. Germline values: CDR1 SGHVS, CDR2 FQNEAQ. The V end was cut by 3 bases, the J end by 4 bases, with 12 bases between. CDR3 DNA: TGTGCCAGCAGCTTCGAGACAGAGAGCTATGGCTACACCTTC. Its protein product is CASSFETESYGYTF. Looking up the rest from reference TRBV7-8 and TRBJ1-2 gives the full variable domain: GAGVSQSPRYKVAKRGQDVALRCDPISGHVSLFWYQQALGQGPEFLTYFQNEAQLDKSGLPSDRFFAERPEGSVSTLKIQRTQQEDSAVYLCASSFETESYGYTFGSGTRLTVV.

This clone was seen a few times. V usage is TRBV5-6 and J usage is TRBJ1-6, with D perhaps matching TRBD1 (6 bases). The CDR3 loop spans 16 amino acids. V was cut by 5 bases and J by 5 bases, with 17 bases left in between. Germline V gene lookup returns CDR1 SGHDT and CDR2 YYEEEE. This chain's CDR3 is CASSLGQYRDNSPLHF. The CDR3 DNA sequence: TGTGCCAGCAGTCTTGGACAGTATCGTGATAATTCACCCCTCCACTTT.

CDR3 region: CASSEEEGKGDNEQFF. As DNA, the CDR3 is TGTGCCAGCAGTGAAGAGGAGGGAAAGGGAGACAATGAGCAGTTCTTC. This chain connects TRBV6-1 to TRBJ2-1, with a weak D call TRBD2 (6 bases). The CDR3 has 16 residues. From germline, CDR1 is MNHNS and CDR2 SASEGT. The V gene lost 1 base and the J gene lost 5 bases, with 15 bases spanning the gap.

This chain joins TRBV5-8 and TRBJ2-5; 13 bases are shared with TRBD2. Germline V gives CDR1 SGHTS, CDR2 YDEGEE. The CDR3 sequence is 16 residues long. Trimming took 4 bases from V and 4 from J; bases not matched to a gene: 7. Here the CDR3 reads CASSPGTSGVRETQYF. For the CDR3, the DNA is TGTGCCAGCAGCCCAGGGACTAGCGGGGTTAGAGAGACCCAGTACTTC.

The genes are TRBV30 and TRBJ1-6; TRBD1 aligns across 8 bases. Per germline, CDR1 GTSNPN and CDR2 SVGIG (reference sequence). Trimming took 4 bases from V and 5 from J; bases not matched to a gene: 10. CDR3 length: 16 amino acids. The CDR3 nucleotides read TGTGCCTGGAACGTGCGGACAGGGAGGGATAATTCACCCCTCCACTTT. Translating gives CAWNVRTGRDNSPLHF.

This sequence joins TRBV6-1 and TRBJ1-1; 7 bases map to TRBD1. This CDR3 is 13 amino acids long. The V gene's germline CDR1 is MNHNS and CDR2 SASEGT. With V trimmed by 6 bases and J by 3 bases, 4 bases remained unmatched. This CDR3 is CASSGQADTEAFF. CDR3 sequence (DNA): TGTGCCAGCAGCGGACAGGCCGACACTGAAGCTTTCTTT.

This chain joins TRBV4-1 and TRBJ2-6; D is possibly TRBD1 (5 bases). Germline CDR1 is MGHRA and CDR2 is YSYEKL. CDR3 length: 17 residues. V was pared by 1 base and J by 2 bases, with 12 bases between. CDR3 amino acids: CASSQVGLGAGANVLTF. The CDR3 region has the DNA TGCGCCAGCAGCCAAGTAGGTTTAGGGGCTGGGGCCAACGTCCTGACTTTC.

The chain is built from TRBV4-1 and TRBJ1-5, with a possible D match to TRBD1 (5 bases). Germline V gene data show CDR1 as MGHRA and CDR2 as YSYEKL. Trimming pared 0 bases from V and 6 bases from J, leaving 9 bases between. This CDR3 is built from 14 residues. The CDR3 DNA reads TGCGCCAGCAGCCAAGACAGGGTGGGTCAGCCCCAGCATTTT. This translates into CASSQDRVGQPQHF.

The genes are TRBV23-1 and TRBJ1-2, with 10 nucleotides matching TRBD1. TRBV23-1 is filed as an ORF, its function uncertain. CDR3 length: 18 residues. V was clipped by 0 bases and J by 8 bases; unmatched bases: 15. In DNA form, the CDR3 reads TGCGCCAGCAGTCAATCGATATGCCCGGGACAGGGGAGGAGAGGCTACACCTTC. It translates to CASSQSICPGQGRRGYTF.

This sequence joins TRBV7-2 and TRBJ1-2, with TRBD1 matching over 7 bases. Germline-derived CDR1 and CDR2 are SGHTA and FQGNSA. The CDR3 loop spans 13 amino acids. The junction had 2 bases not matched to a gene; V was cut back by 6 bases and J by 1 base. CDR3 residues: CASRRQGNYGYTF. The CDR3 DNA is TGTGCCAGCAGGAGACAGGGTAACTATGGCTACACCTTC.

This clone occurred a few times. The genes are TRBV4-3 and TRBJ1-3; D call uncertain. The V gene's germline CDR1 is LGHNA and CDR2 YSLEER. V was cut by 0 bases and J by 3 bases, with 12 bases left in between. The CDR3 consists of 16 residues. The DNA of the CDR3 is TGCGCCAGCAGCCAAGATACGGGGAAGGGTGGAAACACCATATATTTT. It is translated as CASSQDTGKGGNTIYF.

The CDR3 region is CASSYSRGRDTQYF. The CDR3 DNA reads as TGTGCCAGCAGTTACTCGCGGGGCAGGGATACGCAGTATTTT. The V and J genes are TRBV6-5 and TRBJ2-3, with D possibly matching TRBD2 (6 bases). This CDR3 is 14 amino acids long. V shed 0 bases and J shed 6 bases, with 10 bases lying between them. CDR1 MNHEY and CDR2 SVGAGI come from the germline V gene.

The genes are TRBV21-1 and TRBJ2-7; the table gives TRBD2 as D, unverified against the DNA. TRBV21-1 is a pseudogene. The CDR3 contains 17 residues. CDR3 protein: CASSLGHRDSPSYEQYF. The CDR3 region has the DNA TGTGCCAGCAGCCTCGGCCATCGGGACTCTCCCTCCTACGAGCAGTACTTC.

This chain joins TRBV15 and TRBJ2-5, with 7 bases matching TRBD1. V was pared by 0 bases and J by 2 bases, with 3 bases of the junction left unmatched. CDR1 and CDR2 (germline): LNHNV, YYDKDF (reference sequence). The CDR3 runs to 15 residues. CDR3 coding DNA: TGTGCCACCAGCAGAGATCGGGGACAGCAAGAGACCCAGTACTTC. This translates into CATSRDRGQQETQYF.

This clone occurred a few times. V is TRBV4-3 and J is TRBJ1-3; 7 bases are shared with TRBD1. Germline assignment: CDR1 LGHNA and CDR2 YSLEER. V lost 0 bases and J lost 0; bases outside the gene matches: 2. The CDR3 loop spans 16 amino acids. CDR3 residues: CASSQEYRGSGNTIYF. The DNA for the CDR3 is TGCGCCAGCAGCCAAGAGTACAGGGGCTCTGGAAACACCATATATTTT.

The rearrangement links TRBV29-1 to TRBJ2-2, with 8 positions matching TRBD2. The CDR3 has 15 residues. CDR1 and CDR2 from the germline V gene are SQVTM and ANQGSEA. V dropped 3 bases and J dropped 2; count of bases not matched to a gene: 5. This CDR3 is CSVDPSGGNTGELFF. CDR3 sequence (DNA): TGCAGCGTTGATCCCAGCGGGGGCAACACCGGGGAGCTGTTTTTT.

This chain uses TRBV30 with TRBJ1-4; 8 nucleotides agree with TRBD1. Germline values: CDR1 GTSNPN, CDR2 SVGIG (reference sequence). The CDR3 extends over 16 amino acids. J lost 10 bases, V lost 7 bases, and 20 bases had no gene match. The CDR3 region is CAYERGTGGFVGKLFF. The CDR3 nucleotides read TGTGCCTATGAAAGGGGGACAGGAGGTTTTGTAGGAAAACTGTTTTTT.

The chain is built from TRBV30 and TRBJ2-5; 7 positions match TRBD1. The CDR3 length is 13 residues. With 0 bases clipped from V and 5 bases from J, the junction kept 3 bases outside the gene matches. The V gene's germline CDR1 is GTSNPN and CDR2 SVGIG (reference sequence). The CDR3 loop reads CAWSVGGLETQYF. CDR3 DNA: TGTGCCTGGAGTGTAGGGGGCCTGGAGACCCAGTACTTC.

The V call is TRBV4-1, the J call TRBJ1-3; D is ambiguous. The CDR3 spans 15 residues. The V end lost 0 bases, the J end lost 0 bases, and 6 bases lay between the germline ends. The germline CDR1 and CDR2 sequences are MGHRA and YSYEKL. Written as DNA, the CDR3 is TGCGCCAGCAGCCAAGATCCCTTCTCTGGAAACACCATATATTTT. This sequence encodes CASSQDPFSGNTIYF.

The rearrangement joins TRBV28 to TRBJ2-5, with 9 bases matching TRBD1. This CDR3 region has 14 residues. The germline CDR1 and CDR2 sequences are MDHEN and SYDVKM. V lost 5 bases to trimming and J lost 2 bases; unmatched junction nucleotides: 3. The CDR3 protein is CASSPGTGQETQYF. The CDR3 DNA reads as TGTGCCAGCAGTCCCGGGACAGGGCAAGAGACCCAGTACTTC. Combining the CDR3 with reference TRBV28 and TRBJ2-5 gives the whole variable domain DVKVTQSSRYLVKRTGEKVFLECVQDMDHENMFWYRQDPGLGLRLIYFSYDVKMKEKGDIPEGYSVSREKKERFSLILESASTNQTSMYLCASSPGTGQETQYFGPGTRLLVL.